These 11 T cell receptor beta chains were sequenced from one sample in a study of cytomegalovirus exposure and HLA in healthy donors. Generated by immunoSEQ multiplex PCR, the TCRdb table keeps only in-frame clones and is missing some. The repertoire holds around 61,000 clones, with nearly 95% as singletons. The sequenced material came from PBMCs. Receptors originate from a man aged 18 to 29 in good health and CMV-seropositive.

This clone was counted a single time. Written as DNA, the CDR3 is TGCGCCAGCAGCCCACCACGACTAGACGGGCAAACAGATACGCAGTATTTT. This translates into CASSPPRLDGQTDTQYF. V usage is TRBV5-1 and J usage is TRBJ2-3, with TRBD2 as a possible D gene (6 bases). V was clipped by 4 bases and J by 3 bases, with 21 bases between them. CDR1 and CDR2 from the germline V gene are SGHRS and YFSETQ. There are 17 residues in the CDR3.

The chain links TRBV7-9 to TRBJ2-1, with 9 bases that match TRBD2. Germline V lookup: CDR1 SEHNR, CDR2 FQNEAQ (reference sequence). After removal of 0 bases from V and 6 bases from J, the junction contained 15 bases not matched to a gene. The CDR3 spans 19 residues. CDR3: CASSLALLAGQWGRNEQFF. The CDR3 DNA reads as TGTGCCAGCAGCTTAGCGCTGCTAGCGGGACAATGGGGTCGCAATGAGCAGTTCTTC.

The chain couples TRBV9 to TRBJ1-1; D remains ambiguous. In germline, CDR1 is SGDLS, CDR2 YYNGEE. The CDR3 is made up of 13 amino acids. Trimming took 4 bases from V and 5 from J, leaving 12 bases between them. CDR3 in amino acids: CASSSSPGTEAFF. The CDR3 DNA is TGTGCCAGCAGCTCGTCCCCGGGAACTGAAGCTTTCTTT.

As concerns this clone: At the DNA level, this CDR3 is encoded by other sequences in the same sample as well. CDR3 protein: CASSGGSSYEQYF. CDR3 coding DNA: TGCGCCAGCAGTGGCGGGAGCTCCTACGAGCAGTACTTC. This rearrangement joins TRBV5-1 to TRBJ2-7; 7 nucleotides agree with TRBD2. Germline V CDR1 and CDR2: SGHRS, YFSETQ. CDR3 size: 13 residues. V was pared by 5 bases and J by 0 bases, with 2 bases of the junction left unmatched.

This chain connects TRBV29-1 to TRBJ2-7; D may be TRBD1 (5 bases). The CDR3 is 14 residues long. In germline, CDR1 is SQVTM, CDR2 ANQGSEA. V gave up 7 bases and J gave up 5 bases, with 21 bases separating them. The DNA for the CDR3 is TGCAGCGCCTGCACAGGTAATCTTCCTAACGAGCAGTACTTC. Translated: CSACTGNLPNEQYF.

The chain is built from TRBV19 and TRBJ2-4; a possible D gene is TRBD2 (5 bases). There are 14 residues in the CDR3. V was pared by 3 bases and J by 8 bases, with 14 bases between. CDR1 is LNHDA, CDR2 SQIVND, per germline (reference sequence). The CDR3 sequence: CASSMGVGSDIQYF. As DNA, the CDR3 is TGTGCCAGTAGTATGGGAGTGGGGAGCGACATTCAGTACTTC.

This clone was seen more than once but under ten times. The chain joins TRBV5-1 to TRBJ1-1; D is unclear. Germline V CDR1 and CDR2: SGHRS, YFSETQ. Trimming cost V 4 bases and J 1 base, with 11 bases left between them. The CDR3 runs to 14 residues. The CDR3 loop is CASSLKDQNTEAFF. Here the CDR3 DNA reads TGCGCCAGCAGCCTAAAAGATCAGAACACTGAAGCTTTCTTT.

The CDR3 region has the DNA TGCGCCAGCAGCTTGGGGGGACAGGGGGCTGACGAGCAGTACTTC. Translated, it gives CASSLGGQGADEQYF. The genes are TRBV5-1 and TRBJ2-7; 12 bases are a match to TRBD1. Unmatched junction bases numbered 3, after V lost 0 bases and J lost 5 bases. The CDR3 extends over 15 amino acids. The germline gives CDR1 SGHRS, CDR2 YFSETQ.

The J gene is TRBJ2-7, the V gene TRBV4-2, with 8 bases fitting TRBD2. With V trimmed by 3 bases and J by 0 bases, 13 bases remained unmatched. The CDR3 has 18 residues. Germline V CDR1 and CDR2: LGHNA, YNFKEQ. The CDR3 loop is CASSHYVGIGLASYEQYF. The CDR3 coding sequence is TGTGCCAGCAGCCACTATGTGGGTATCGGACTAGCCTCCTACGAGCAGTACTTC.

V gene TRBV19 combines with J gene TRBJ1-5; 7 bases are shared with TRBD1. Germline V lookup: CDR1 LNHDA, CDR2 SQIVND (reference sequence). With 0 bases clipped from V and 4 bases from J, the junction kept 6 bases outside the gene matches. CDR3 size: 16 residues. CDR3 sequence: CASSIDQGGLNQPQHF. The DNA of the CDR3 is TGTGCCAGTAGTATAGACCAGGGGGGTTTGAATCAGCCCCAGCATTTT.

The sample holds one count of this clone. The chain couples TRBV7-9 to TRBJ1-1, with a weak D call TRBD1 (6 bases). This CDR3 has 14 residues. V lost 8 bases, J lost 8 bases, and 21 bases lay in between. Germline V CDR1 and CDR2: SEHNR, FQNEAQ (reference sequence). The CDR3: CASSSQVQGLEAFF. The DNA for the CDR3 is TGTGCCAGCTCCTCTCAAGTCCAGGGGCTCGAAGCTTTCTTT.